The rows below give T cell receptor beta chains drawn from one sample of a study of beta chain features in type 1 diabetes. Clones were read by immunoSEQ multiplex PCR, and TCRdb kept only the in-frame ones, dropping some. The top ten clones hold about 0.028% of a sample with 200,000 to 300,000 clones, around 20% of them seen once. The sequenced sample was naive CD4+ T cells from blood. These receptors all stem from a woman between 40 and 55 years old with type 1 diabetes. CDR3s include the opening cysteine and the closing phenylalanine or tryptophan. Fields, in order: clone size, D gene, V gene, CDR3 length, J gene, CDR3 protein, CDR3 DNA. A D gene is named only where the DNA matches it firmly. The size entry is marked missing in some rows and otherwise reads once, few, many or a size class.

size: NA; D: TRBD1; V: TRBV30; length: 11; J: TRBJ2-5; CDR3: CAWSGQGTQYF; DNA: TGTGCCTGGAGTGGACAGGGGACCCAGTACTTC
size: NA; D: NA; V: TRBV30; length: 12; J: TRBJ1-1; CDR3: CAWRVGGARAFF; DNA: TGTGCCTGGAGGGTGGGGGGAGCACGGGCTTTCTTT
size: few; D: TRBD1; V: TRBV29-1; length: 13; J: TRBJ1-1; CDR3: CSVAGQGQLEAFF; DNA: TGCAGCGTAGCTGGACAGGGGCAACTTGAAGCTTTCTTT
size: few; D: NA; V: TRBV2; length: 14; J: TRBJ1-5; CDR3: CASSSGPRGQPQHF; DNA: TGTGCCAGCAGCTCCGGGCCCCGAGGGCAGCCCCAGCATTTT
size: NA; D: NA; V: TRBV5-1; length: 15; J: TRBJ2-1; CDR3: CASSSPREDFNEQFF; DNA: TGCGCCAGCAGCTCCCCGCGAGAGGACTTTAATGAGCAGTTCTTC
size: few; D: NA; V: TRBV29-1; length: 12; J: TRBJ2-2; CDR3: CSVGTDAGELFF; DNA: TGCAGCGTTGGAACAGACGCCGGGGAGCTGTTTTTT
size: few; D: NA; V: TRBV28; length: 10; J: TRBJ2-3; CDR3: CATDSDTQYF; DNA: TGTGCCACCGACTCAGATACGCAGTATTTT
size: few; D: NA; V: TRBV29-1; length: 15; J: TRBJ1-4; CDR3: CSVLRGGTVNEKLFF; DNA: TGCAGCGTTCTGAGAGGAGGGACCGTTAATGAAAAACTGTTTTTT
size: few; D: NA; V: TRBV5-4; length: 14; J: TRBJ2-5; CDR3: CASSFQGSQETQYF; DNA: TGTGCCAGCAGCTTCCAGGGGTCTCAAGAGACCCAGTACTTC
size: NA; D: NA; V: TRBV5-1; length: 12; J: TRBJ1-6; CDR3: CASSFGNSPLHF; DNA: TGCGCCAGCAGCTTCGGTAATTCACCCCTCCACTTT
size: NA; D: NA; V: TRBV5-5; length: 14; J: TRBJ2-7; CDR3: CASSLKWEVYEQYF; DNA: TGTGCCAGCAGCTTGAAGTGGGAGGTCTACGAGCAGTACTTC
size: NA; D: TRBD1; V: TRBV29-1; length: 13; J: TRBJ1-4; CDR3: CSFWTGRDEKLFF; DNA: TGCAGCTTCTGGACAGGTAGAGATGAAAAACTGTTTTTT
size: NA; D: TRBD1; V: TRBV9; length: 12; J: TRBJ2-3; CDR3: CASSGQGITQYF; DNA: TGTGCCAGCAGCGGACAGGGAATTACGCAGTATTTT
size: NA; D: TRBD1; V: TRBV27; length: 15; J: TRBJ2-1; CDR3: CASRFPGTALNEQFF; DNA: TGTGCCAGCAGATTCCCCGGGACAGCTTTGAATGAGCAGTTCTTC
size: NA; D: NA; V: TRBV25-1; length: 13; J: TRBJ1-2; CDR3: CASSVNAGGGYTF; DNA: TGTGCCAGCAGTGTGAACGCGGGAGGGGGCTACACCTTC
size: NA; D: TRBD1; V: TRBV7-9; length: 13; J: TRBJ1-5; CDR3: CAISERGQQPQHF; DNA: TGTGCCATAAGCGAAAGGGGGCAGCAGCCCCAGCATTTT
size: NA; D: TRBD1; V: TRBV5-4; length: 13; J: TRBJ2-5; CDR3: CASSLTGVETQYF; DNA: TGTGCCAGCAGCTTGACAGGGGTTGAGACCCAGTACTTC
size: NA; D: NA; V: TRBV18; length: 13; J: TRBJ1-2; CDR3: CASSPEGNGGYTF; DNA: TGTGCCAGCTCACCGGAGGGGAATGGTGGCTACACCTTC
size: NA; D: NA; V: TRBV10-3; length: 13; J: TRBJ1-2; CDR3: CAISDEQGHGYTF; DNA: TGTGCCATCAGTGACGAACAGGGACATGGCTACACCTTC
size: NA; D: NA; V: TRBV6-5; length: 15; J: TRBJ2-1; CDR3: CASSGGESSYNEQFF; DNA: TGTGCCAGCAGCGGAGGCGAGAGCTCCTACAATGAGCAGTTCTTC
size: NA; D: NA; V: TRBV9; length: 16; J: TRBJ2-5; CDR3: CASSVAGQGGSGIQYF; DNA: TGTGCCAGCAGCGTAGCAGGGCAAGGGGGATCCGGGATCCAGTACTTC
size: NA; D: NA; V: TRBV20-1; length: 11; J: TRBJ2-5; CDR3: CSAPYQETQYF; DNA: TGCAGTGCCCCATACCAAGAGACCCAGTACTTC
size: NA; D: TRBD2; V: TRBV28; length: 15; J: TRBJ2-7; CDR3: CASRYPGLAGQEQYF; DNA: TGTGCCAGCAGGTATCCGGGACTAGCGGGTCAAGAGCAGTACTTC
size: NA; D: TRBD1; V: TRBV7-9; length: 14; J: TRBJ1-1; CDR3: CASSSKDFGQGAFF; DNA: TGTGCCAGCAGCTCAAAGGACTTTGGACAGGGAGCTTTCTTT
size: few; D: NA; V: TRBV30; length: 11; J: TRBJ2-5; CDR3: CAWSVSETQYF; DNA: TGTGCCTGGAGTGTATCGGAGACCCAGTACTTC
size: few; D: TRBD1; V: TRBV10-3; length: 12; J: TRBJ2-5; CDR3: CATRQGPETQYF; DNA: TGTGCCACTCGACAGGGCCCAGAGACCCAGTACTTC
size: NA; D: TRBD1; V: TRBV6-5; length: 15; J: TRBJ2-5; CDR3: CASSFQWDSQETQYF; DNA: TGTGCCAGCAGTTTCCAATGGGACAGCCAAGAGACCCAGTACTTC
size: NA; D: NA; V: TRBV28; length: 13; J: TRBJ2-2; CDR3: CASTRRGSGELFF; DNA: TGTGCCAGCACCCGAAGGGGCTCCGGGGAGCTGTTTTTT
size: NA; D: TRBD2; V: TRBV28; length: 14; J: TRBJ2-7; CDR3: CASWIAGASPEQYF; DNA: TGTGCCAGTTGGATAGCGGGAGCCAGCCCCGAGCAGTACTTC
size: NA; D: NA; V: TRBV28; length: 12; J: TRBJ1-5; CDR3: CASLSGVQPQHF; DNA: TGTGCCAGCCTTTCAGGGGTTCAGCCCCAGCATTTT
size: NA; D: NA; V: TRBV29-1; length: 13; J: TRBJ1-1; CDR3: CSGHNGGNTEAFF; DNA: TGCAGCGGTCACAACGGGGGGAACACTGAAGCTTTCTTT
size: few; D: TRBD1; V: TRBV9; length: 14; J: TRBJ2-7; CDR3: CASSPTGGRGEQYF; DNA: TGTGCCAGCAGCCCAACAGGGGGACGCGGGGAGCAGTACTTC
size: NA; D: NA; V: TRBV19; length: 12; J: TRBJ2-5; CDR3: CASTPRSETQYF; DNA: TGTGCCAGTACTCCCAGGTCGGAGACCCAGTACTTC
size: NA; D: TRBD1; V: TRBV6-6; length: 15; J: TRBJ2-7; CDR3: CASSPPGTGTYEQYF; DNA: TGTGCCAGCAGTCCCCCCGGGACAGGCACCTACGAGCAGTACTTC
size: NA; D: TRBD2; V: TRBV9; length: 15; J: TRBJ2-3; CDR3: CASSVDLASGDTQYF; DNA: TGTGCCAGCAGCGTAGATCTCGCTAGCGGTGATACGCAGTATTTT
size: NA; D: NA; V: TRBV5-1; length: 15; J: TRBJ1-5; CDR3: CASSLEGGSNQPQHF; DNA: TGCGCCAGCAGCTTGGAGGGGGGGAGCAATCAGCCCCAGCATTTT
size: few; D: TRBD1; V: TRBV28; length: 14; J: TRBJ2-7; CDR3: CASTLGQGGNEQYF; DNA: TGTGCCAGCACCCTGGGACAGGGCGGGAACGAGCAGTACTTC
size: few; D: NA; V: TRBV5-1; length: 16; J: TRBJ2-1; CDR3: CASSLATTSTINEQFF; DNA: TGCGCCAGCAGCTTGGCCACTACCTCGACTATAAATGAGCAGTTCTTC
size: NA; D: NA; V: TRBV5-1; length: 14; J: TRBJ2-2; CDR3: CASSFGREAGELFF; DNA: TGCGCCAGCAGCTTCGGCAGGGAGGCCGGGGAGCTGTTTTTT
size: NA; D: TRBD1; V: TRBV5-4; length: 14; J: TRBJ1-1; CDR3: CASSLAGGTVEAFF; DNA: TGTGCCAGCAGCTTGGCAGGGGGGACAGTTGAAGCTTTCTTT
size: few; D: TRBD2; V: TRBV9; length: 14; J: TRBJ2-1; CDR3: CASTRTSGNNEQFF; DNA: TGTGCCAGCACCCGGACTAGCGGAAACAATGAGCAGTTCTTC
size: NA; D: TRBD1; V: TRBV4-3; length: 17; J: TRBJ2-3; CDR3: CASSQDPDSRGTDTQYF; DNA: TGCGCCAGCAGCCAAGATCCTGACTCCAGGGGGACAGATACGCAGTATTTT
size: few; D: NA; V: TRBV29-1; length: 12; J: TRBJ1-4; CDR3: CSVGQTNEKLFF; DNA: TGCAGCGTTGGACAGACGAATGAAAAACTGTTTTTT
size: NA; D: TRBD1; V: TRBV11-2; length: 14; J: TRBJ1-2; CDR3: CASSVSTGVYGYTF; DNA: TGTGCCAGCAGCGTATCGACAGGGGTCTATGGCTACACCTTC
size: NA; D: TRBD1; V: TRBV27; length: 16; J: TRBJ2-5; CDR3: CASSRGQGPYQETQYF; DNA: TGTGCCAGCTCCCGGGGACAGGGACCGTACCAAGAGACCCAGTACTTC
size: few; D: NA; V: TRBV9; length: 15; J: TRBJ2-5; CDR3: CASSVLSGGEETQYF; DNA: TGTGCCAGCAGCGTACTCAGCGGAGGGGAAGAGACCCAGTACTTC
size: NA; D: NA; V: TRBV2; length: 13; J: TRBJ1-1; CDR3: CASSSDTGTEAFF; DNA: TGTGCCAGCAGTTCAGATACAGGCACTGAAGCTTTCTTT
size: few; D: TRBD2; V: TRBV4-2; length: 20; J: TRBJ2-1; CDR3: CASSQVVIAGLRGGYNEQFF; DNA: TGTGCCAGCAGCCAAGTCGTAATAGCGGGATTAAGGGGTGGCTACAATGAGCAGTTCTTC
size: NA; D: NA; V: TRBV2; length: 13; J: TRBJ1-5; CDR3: CASSAREFQPQHF; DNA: TGTGCCAGCAGTGCCAGGGAATTCCAGCCCCAGCATTTT
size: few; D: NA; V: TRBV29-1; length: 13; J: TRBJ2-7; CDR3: CSVVWLGAYEQYF; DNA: TGCAGCGTTGTATGGCTAGGGGCCTACGAGCAGTACTTC
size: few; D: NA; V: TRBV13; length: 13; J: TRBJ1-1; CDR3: CATQKQGNREAFF; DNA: TGTGCCACCCAAAAACAGGGAAATCGCGAAGCTTTCTTT
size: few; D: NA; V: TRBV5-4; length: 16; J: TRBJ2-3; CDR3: CASSLVGLPSTDTQYF; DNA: TGTGCCAGCAGCTTGGTGGGGCTCCCTAGCACAGATACGCAGTATTTT
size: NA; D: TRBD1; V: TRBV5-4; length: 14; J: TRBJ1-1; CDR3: CASSLGQGGTEAFF; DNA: TGTGCCAGCAGCCTCGGACAGGGTGGGACTGAAGCTTTCTTT
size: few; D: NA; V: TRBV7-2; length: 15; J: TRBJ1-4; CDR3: CASSLVAGQNEKLFF; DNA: TGTGCCAGCAGCTTAGTCGCAGGCCAGAATGAAAAACTGTTTTTT